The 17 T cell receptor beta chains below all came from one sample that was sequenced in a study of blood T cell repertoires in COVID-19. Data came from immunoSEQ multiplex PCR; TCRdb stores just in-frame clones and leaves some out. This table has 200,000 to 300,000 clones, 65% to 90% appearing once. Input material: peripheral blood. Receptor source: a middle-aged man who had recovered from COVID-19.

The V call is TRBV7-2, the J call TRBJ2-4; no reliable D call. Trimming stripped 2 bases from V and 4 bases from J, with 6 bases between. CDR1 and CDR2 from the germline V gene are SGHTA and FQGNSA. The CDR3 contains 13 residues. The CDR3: CASSLQEKNIQYF. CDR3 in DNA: TGTGCCAGCAGCTTACAGGAAAAAAACATTCAGTACTTC.

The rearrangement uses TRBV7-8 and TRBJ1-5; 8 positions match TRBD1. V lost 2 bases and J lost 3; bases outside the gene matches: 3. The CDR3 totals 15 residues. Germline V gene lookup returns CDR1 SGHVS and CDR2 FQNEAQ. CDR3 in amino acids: CASSLTGGYNQPQHF. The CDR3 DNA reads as TGTGCCAGCAGCTTAACAGGGGGGTACAATCAGCCCCAGCATTTT.

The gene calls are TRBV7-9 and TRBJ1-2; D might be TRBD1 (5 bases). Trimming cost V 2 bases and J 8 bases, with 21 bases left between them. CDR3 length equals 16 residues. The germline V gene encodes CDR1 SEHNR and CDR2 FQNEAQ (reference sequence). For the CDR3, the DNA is TGTGCCAGCAGCTTACACGCGAGGATTGGGGGGAAGGGCTACACCTTC. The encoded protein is CASSLHARIGGKGYTF.

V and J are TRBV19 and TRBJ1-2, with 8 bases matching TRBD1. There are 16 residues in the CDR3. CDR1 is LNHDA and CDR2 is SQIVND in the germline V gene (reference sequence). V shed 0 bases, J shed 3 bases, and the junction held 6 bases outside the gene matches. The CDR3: CASSIDKAGGYYGYTF. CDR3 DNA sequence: TGTGCCAGTAGTATAGACAAGGCAGGGGGCTACTATGGCTACACCTTC.

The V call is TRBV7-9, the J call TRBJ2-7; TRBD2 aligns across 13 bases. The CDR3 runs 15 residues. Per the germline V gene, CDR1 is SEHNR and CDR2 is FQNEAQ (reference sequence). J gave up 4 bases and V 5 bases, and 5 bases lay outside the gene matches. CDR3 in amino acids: CASSQGLAGAYEQYF. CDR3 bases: TGTGCCAGCAGCCAAGGACTAGCGGGGGCTTACGAGCAGTACTTC.

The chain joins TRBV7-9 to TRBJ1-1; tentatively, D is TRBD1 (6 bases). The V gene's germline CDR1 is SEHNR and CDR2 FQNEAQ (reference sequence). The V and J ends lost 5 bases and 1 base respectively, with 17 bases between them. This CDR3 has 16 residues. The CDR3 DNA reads TGTGCCAGCAGCCCAGGGGTAGGGCAGGGGAACACTGAAGCTTTCTTT. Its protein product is CASSPGVGQGNTEAFF.

The CDR3 bases are TGCGCCAGCAGCCAAGATCCAGGAGCGGGCAAGGAGACCCAGTACTTC. This gives the protein CASSQDPGAGKETQYF. The chain uses TRBV4-1 and TRBJ2-5; TRBD2 is a possible D gene (6 bases). Trimming cost V 0 bases and J 5 bases, with 16 bases left between them. The germline gives CDR1 MGHRA, CDR2 YSYEKL. This CDR3 has 16 residues.

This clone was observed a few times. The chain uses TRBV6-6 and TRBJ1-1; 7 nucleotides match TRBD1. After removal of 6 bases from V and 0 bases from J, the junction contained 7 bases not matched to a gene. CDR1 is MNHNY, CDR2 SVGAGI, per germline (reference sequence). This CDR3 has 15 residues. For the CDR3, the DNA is TGTGCCAGCAGCAAGAAAGGACAGGTGAACACTGAAGCTTTCTTT. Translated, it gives CASSKKGQVNTEAFF.

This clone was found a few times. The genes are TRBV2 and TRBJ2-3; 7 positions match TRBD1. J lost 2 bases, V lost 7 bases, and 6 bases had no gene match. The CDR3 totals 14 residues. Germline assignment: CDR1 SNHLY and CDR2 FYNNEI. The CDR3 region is CASTRQGNTDTQYF. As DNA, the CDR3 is TGTGCCAGCACCCGACAGGGAAACACAGATACGCAGTATTTT.

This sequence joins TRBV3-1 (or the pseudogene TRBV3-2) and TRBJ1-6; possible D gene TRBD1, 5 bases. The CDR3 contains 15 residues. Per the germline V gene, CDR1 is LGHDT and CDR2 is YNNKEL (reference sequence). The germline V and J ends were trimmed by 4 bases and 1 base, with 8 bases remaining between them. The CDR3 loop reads CASSPQGSYNSPLHF. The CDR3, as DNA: TGTGCCAGCAGCCCTCAGGGATCCTATAATTCACCCCTCCACTTT.

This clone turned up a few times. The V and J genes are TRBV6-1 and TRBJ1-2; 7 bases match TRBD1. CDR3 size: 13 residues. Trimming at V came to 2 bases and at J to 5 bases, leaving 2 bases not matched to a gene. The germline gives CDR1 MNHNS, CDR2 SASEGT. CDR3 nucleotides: TGTGCCAGCAGTGAACAGGGGGAATATGGCTACACCTTC. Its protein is CASSEQGEYGYTF.

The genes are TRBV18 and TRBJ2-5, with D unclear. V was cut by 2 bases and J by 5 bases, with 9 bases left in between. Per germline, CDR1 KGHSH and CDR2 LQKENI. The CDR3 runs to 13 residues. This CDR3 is CASSPATGETQYF. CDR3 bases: TGTGCCAGCTCACCAGCCACCGGGGAGACCCAGTACTTC.

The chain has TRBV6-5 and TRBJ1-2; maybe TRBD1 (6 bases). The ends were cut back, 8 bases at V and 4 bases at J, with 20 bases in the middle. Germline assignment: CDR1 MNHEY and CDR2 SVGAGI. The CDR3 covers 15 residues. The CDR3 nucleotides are TGTGCCAGCCGAGACAACTTCAGGGGCGCCTATGGCTACACCTTC. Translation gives CASRDNFRGAYGYTF.

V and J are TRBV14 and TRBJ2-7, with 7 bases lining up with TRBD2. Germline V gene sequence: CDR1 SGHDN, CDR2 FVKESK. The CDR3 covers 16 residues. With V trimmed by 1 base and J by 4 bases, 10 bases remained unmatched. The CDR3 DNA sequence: TGTGCCAGCAGCCAAGGGTTACCTCGCGGGGGTTACGAGCAGTACTTC. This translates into CASSQGLPRGGYEQYF.

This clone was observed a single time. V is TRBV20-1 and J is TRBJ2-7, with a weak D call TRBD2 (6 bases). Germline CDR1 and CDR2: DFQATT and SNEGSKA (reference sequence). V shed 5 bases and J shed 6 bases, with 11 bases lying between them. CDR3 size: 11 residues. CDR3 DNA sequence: TGCAGTGCTCTGACTAGTTCCGAGCAGTACTTC. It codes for CSALTSSEQYF.

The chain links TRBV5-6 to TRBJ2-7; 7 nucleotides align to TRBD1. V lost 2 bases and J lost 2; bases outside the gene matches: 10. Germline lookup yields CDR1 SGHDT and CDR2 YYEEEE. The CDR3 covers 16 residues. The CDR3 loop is CASSFGAGGGPYEQYF. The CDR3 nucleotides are TGTGCCAGCAGCTTTGGGGCAGGGGGTGGTCCCTACGAGCAGTACTTC.

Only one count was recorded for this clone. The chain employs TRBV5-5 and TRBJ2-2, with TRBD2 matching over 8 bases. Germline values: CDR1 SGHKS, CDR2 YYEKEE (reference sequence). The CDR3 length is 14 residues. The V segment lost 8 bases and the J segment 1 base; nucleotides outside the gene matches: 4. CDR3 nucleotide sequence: TGTGCCAGTTCTAGCGGGCGGAACACCGGGGAGCTGTTTTTT. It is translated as CASSSGRNTGELFF.